Given below is one T cell receptor (beta chain) in context. The length of the CDR3 is 15 residues. Trimming cost V 2 bases and J 4 bases, with 14 bases left between them. CDR3 regions of TCR beta were amplified from RNA transcripts. Second-round multiplex PCR came after a first-round RT-PCR that employed HTBI primers. TCRdb reanalysed the multiplex PCR reads using MiXCR and keeps one entry per CDR3 protein. This sample carries roughly 480,000 distinct CDR3 sequences, approximately 14% of them seen once, and the ten largest clones take about a tenth. These data originate in a study of Graves' ophthalmopathy and Graves' hyperthyroidism.

Sequenced material: blood. The chain is built from TRBV12-3 or TRBV12-4 and TRBJ2-5; D call uncertain. The sequence was collected from a woman in her twenties or thirties with Graves' ophthalmopathy. CDR3 in amino acids: CASSLLTPLGETQYF. The CDR3 DNA reads as TGTGCCAGCAGTTTACTCACTCCATTGGGAGAGACCCAGTACTTC.